One and the same sample provided the 13 T cell receptor beta chains below, sequenced in a study of identifying expanded T cells in peripheral blood. TCRdb's table, derived via immunoSEQ multiplex PCR, lists solely in-frame clones and lacks some. This table has about 90,000 clones, approximately 85% appearing once. Sequencing was done on a sample of blood. These receptors originate from a person between 18 and 75 years old in good health.

V usage is TRBV5-1 and J usage is TRBJ1-3; 8 nucleotides agree with TRBD1. CDR3 length equals 17 residues. After removal of 4 bases from V and 0 bases from J, the junction contained 9 bases not matched to a gene. CDR1 is SGHRS, CDR2 YFSETQ, per germline. The CDR3 DNA follows: TGCGCCAGCAGCCTGGGAAGGGACAGGAGCTCTGGAAACACCATATATTTT. It encodes CASSLGRDRSSGNTIYF.

This chain connects TRBV4-1 to TRBJ2-1, with 7 bases fitting TRBD2. The CDR3 contains 16 residues. Germline V gene sequence: CDR1 MGHRA, CDR2 YSYEKL. V lost 0 bases and J lost 3; bases outside the gene matches: 5. In DNA, the CDR3 is TGCGCCAGCAGCCAAGAGGCTAGCGGATTCTACAATGAGCAGTTCTTC. Protein sequence: CASSQEASGFYNEQFF.

The rearrangement uses TRBV29-1 and TRBJ1-1, with D tentatively TRBD1 (5 bases). The V end lost 6 bases, the J end lost 6 bases, and 11 bases lay between the germline ends. In germline, CDR1 is SQVTM, CDR2 ANQGSEA. The CDR3 extends over 11 amino acids. Here the CDR3 DNA reads TGCAGCGTGAAAGGGGCTGCTGAAGCTTTCTTT. It encodes CSVKGAAEAFF. The whole variable domain, remainder taken from reference TRBV29-1 and TRBJ1-1, is SAVISQKPSRDICQRGTSLTIQCQVDSQVTMMFWYRQQPGQSLTLIATANQGSEATYESGFVIDKFPISRPNLTFSTLTVSNMSPEDSSIYLCSVKGAAEAFFGQGTRLTVV.

This clone has more than one count but fewer than ten. The chain is built from TRBV29-1 and TRBJ1-2; maybe TRBD1 (5 bases). V lost 4 bases and J lost 2, with 14 bases in between. The germline V gene encodes CDR1 SQVTM and CDR2 ANQGSEA. The CDR3 has 14 amino acids. CDR3 sequence reads: CSVVGTESNYGYTF. Here the CDR3 DNA reads TGCAGCGTTGTGGGGACTGAATCAAACTATGGCTACACCTTC.

This clone was recorded only once. This rearrangement joins TRBV27 to TRBJ1-4, with a weak D call TRBD1 (6 bases). The CDR3 is made up of 13 amino acids. With 8 bases removed from V and 7 bases from J, the gap between germline ends came to 14 bases. Germline V CDR1 and CDR2: MNHEY, SMNVEV (reference sequence). CDR3 nucleotides: TGTGCCAGCCGGAAGGGGGGGCTTGAAAAACTGTTTTTT. This translates into CASRKGGLEKLFF.

This chain uses TRBV4-1 with TRBJ1-1; D not certain. The CDR3 has 15 residues. Germline CDR1 and CDR2: MGHRA and YSYEKL. With 0 bases removed from V and 4 bases from J, the gap between germline ends came to 12 bases. CDR3 sequence reads: CASSQDLRVGTEAFF. DNA of the CDR3: TGCGCCAGCAGCCAAGATCTGCGGGTTGGCACTGAAGCTTTCTTT.

The chain couples TRBV7-7 to TRBJ2-5; D is undetermined. The CDR3 consists of 13 residues. V lost 5 bases and J 1 base, leaving 8 bases between the germline ends. CDR1 and CDR2 (germline): SSHAT, FNYEAQ (reference sequence). CDR3 residues: CASSQISQETQYF. In DNA, the CDR3 is TGTGCCAGCAGCCAAATCAGCCAAGAGACCCAGTACTTC.

The CDR3 protein is CASSQPPAGGIGELFF. The CDR3 DNA sequence: TGTGCCAGCAGTCAACCCCCAGCGGGAGGGATCGGGGAGCTGTTTTTT. V gene TRBV7-9 combines with J gene TRBJ2-2; 10 nucleotides agree with TRBD2. The CDR3 is made up of 16 amino acids. CDR1 SEHNR and CDR2 FQNEAQ come from the germline V gene (reference sequence). Trimming removed 6 bases from V and 7 bases from J; junction bases left unmatched: 11.

This chain uses TRBV27 with TRBJ1-1; 8 positions agree with TRBD1. V trimming: 4 bases; J trimming: 10 bases; junction bases outside the gene matches: 8. There are 13 residues in the CDR3. Germline values: CDR1 MNHEY, CDR2 SMNVEV (reference sequence). CDR3 amino acids: CASSSSGQGRAFF. The CDR3 DNA reads TGTGCCAGCAGTTCTTCCGGACAGGGTCGAGCTTTCTTT.

The chain uses TRBV18 and TRBJ1-3; D unclear. Trimming stripped 3 bases from V and 0 bases from J, with 12 bases between. The CDR3 loop spans 16 amino acids. In germline, CDR1 is KGHSH, CDR2 LQKENI. In DNA, the CDR3 is TGTGCCAGCTCACCTCGATCTGGTAACTCTGGAAACACCATATATTTT. Protein sequence: CASSPRSGNSGNTIYF.

V usage is TRBV19 and J usage is TRBJ1-1; perhaps TRBD1 as D (6 bases). Germline assignment: CDR1 LNHDA and CDR2 SQIVND (reference sequence). V lost 3 bases and J lost 3, with 14 bases in between. The CDR3 covers 15 residues. This CDR3 is CASSISGDGDTEAFF. In DNA, the CDR3 is TGTGCCAGTAGTATCTCAGGGGACGGAGACACTGAAGCTTTCTTT.

This chain uses TRBV30 with TRBJ2-7; TRBD2 matches at 7 bases. Trimming cost V 2 bases and J 2 bases; bases outside gene matches: 3. CDR1 is GTSNPN and CDR2 is SVGIG in the germline V gene (reference sequence). The CDR3 covers 13 residues. The CDR3 protein is CAWSSGTTYEQYF. CDR3 nucleotide sequence: TGTGCCTGGAGTTCCGGGACTACCTACGAGCAGTACTTC.

The chain links TRBV11-3 to TRBJ1-3; D uncertain. CDR3 length: 15 amino acids. Germline loops: CDR1 SGHNT, CDR2 YENEEA. The ends were cut back, 0 bases at V and 8 bases at J, with 14 bases in the middle. Here the CDR3 reads CASSLDPPPRDTIYF. The CDR3, as DNA: TGTGCCAGCAGCTTAGATCCCCCTCCACGGGACACCATATATTTT.